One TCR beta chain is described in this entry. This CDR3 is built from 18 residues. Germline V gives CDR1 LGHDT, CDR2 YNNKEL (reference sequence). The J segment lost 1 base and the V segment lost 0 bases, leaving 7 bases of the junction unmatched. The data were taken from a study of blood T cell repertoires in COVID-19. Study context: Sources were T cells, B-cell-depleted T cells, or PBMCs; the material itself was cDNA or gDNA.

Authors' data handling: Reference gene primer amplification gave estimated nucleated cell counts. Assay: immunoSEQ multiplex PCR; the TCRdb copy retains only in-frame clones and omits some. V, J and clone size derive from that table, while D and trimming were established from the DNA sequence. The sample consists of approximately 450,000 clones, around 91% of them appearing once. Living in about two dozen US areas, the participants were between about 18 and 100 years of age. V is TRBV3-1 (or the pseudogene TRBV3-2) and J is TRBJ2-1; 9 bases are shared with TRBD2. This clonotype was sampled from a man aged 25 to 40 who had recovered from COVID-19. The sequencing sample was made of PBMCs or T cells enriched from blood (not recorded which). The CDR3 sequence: CASSQEPAGGPSYNEQFF. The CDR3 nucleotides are TGTGCCAGCAGCCAAGAACCAGCGGGAGGCCCTTCCTACAATGAGCAGTTCTTC.